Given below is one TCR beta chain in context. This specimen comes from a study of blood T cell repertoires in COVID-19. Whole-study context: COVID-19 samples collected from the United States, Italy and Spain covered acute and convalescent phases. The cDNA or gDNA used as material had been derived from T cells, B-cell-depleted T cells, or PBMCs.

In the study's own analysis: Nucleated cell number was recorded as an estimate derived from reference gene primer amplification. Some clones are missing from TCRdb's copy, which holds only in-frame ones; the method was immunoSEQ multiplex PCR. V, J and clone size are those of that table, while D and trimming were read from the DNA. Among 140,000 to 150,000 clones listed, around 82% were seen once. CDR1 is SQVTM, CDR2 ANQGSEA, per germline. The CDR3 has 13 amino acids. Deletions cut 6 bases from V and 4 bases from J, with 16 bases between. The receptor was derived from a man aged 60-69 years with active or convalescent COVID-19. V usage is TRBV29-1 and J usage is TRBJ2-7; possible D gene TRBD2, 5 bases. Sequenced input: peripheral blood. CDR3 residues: CSVRGGIGYEQYF. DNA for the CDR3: TGCAGCGTCCGGGGTGGGATTGGGTACGAGCAGTACTTC.